This note documents a single T cell receptor (beta chain) sequence. Each subset's genomic DNA was split evenly across several immunoSEQ plates. On sorted subsets, replicate PCRs used approximately 190 ng DNA, or some 27,000 T cell genomes. Produced via immunoSEQ multiplex PCR; TCRdb's table is partial and in-frame only. In the table there are roughly 380,000 clones, 90% to 97% of which are singletons. The healthy adult donors were HIV-negative and reported no recent acute infections or vaccinations. Those who donated, Caucasian adults without exception, all lived in Nashville, Tennessee. This sample stems from a study of shared clonotypes between healthy human individuals. CDR3 size: 16 residues. The J segment lost 4 bases and the V segment lost 5 bases, leaving 10 bases of the junction unmatched. The germline gives CDR1 MNHNY, CDR2 SVGAGI (reference sequence).

The sequencing sample was made of memory CD8+ T cells sorted from blood. Specified subset: CD45RO+ cells pooled with CCR7-negative TemRA cells. The clonotype originates from a man younger than 45 in good health. This chain uses TRBV6-6 with TRBJ1-2; TRBD1 matches 10 bases. CDR3 sequence: CASSTGTGEFRYGYTF. The CDR3 DNA is TGTGCCAGCAGTACTGGGACAGGGGAATTTCGCTATGGCTACACCTTC.